The clone carrying this T cell receptor (beta chain) appeared a few times. The sample is drawn from a study of T-cell reconstitution after alpha-beta-depleted transplantation in children. This CDR3 comprises 14 residues. Trimming cost V 8 bases and J 5 bases, with 15 bases left between them. Per the germline V gene, CDR1 is LGHDT and CDR2 is YNNKEL (reference sequence). The TCRbeta library was prepared with unique molecular identifiers. A single record per CDR3 protein comes from TCRdb applying MiXCR to the PCR reads. The repertoire holds a few hundred thousand distinct CDR3 sequences, with 10% as singletons.

The sequencing here drew on PBMCs from the stem cell graft donor, taken from the stem cell graft. The sequence came from a human donor who donated a stem cell graft to a child with acute lymphoblastic leukemia. The J gene is TRBJ2-2, the V gene TRBV3-1, with D perhaps matching TRBD1 or TRBD2 (5 bases each). The CDR3 bases are TGTGCCAGCGGCAGAGGGGCAGAGACCGGGGAGCTGTTTTTT. This sequence encodes CASGRGAETGELFF.